This TCR beta chain was profiled in a study of type 1 and type 2 diabetes patients. Study summary: Magnetic bead positive selection isolated CD4+ or CD8+ T cells from PBMCs. Study-level results: Between type 2 diabetes and control samples, V and J usage averaged around 0.97 correlation. In type 2 diabetes, highly-expanded CD4+ clones took a median about 3.9% of reads.

Regarding this clonotype: The antigen is unknown.

Each participant gave about 9.4 milliliters of peripheral blood. PCR was run on genomic DNA. A primer set of 30 forward and 13 reverse primers amplified the CDR3. MiXCR, run by TCRdb on the multiplex PCR reads, gives a single entry per CDR3 protein. The sample lists about 270,000 distinct CDR3 sequences; roughly 50% were seen once. The sequencing sample was made of peripheral blood mononuclear cells (PBMCs). The receptor was derived from a man aged 18 to 30 with type 2 diabetes.

CDR3 sequence: CASSLSPGLNYGYTF. The CDR3 DNA reads TGTGCCAGCAGTCTCTCTCCGGGACTGAACTATGGCTACACCTTC. The chain carries TRBV27 and TRBJ1-2; maybe TRBD1 (5 bases). The CDR3 has 15 residues. CDR1 and CDR2 from the germline V gene are MNHEY and SMNVEV (reference sequence). The V end lost 5 bases, the J end lost 2 bases, and 15 bases lay between the germline ends.